This T cell receptor beta chain was recorded in a study of blood T cell repertoires in COVID-19. Study context: Some COVID-19 samples were acute and others convalescent; all came from the United States, Italy and Spain. The cDNA or gDNA used as material had been derived from T cells, B-cell-depleted T cells, or PBMCs.

While infection was still active, Seattle patients were enrolled and then followed longitudinally. CDR1 is LNHDA and CDR2 is SQIVND in the germline V gene (reference sequence). CDR3 length: 13 amino acids. Trimming cost V 0 bases and J 5 bases, with 7 bases left between them. Some clones are missing from TCRdb's copy, which holds only in-frame ones; the method was immunoSEQ multiplex PCR. The data contain about 240,000 clones, around four fifths of them singletons. The chain links TRBV19 to TRBJ1-2; D may be TRBD1 (5 bases). This clonotype originated in a woman of 80 years or more with COVID-19, enrolled during active disease. The sample consisted of peripheral blood. CDR3 residues: CASSIEAGYGYTF. CDR3 sequence (DNA): TGTGCCAGTAGTATAGAGGCAGGGTATGGCTACACCTTC. The entire variable domain, with the rest obtained from reference TRBV19 and TRBJ1-2, is as follows: DGGITQSPKYLFRKEGQNVTLSCEQNLNHDAMYWYRQDPGQGLRLIYYSQIVNDFQKGDIAEGYSVSREKKESFPLTVTSAQKNPTAFYLCASSIEAGYGYTFGSGTRLTVV.